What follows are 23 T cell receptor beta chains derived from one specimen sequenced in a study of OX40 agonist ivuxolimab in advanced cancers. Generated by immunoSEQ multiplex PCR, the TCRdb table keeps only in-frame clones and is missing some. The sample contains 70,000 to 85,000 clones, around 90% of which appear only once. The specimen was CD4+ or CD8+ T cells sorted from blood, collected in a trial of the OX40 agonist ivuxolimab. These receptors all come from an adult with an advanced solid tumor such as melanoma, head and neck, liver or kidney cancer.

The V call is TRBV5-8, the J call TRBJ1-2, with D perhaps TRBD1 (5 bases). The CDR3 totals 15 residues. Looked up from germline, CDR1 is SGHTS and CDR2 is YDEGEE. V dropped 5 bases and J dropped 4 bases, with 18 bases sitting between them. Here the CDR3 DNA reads TGTGCCAGCAGATTCCCGGGACGGACGTTCTATGGCTACACCTTC. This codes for CASRFPGRTFYGYTF.

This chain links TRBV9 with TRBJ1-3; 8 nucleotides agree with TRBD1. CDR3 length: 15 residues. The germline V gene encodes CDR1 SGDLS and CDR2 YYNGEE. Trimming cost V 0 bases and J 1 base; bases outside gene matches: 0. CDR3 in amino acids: CASSVGTGSGNTIYF. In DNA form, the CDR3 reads TGTGCCAGCAGCGTAGGGACAGGGTCTGGAAACACCATATATTTT.

In DNA form, the CDR3 reads TGTGCCAGCAGTCCACTAGCGGGAGTGAACGAGCAGTACTTC. Its translation is CASSPLAGVNEQYF. The rearrangement uses TRBV4-2 and TRBJ2-7, with 11 nucleotides matching TRBD2. Germline CDR1 LGHNA, CDR2 YNFKEQ. V shed 6 bases and J 5 bases; nucleotides not matched to a gene: 6. This CDR3 spans 14 amino acids.

The CDR3 DNA sequence: TGTGCCAGCTCCCCATACTCGAACACCGGGGAGCTGTTTTTT. It specifies CASSPYSNTGELFF. The chain is built from TRBV18 and TRBJ2-2; D uncertain. From germline, CDR1 is KGHSH and CDR2 LQKENI. CDR3 length: 14 residues. Trimming took off 6 bases at V and 0 bases at J, with 8 bases between the two ends.

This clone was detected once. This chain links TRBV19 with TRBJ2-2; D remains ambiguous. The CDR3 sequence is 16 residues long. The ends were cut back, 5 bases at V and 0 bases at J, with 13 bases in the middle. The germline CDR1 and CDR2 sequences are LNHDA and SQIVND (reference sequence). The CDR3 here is CASSWRSGANTGELFF. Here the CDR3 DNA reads TGTGCCAGTAGTTGGCGAAGTGGCGCGAACACCGGGGAGCTGTTTTTT.

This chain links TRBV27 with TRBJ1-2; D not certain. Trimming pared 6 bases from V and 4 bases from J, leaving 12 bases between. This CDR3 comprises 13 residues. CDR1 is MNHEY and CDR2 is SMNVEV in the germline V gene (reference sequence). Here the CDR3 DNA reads TGTGCCAGCAGCCAAGTCCCGGGCTATGGCTACACCTTC. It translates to CASSQVPGYGYTF.

CDR3: CASSSLRGLGSYEQYF. CDR3 DNA: TGTGCCAGCAGCTCGCTCAGGGGGCTGGGGTCATACGAGCAGTACTTC. This rearrangement joins TRBV7-9 to TRBJ2-7; 8 bases are a match to TRBD1. The V segment lost 4 bases and the J segment 4 bases; nucleotides outside the gene matches: 12. Germline V gene lookup returns CDR1 SEHNR and CDR2 FQNEAQ (reference sequence). The CDR3 runs to 16 residues.

The CDR3: CASSQTPSIRLARAYEQYF. In DNA, the CDR3 is TGCGCCAGCAGCCAGACACCCAGCATTAGACTAGCGCGAGCCTACGAGCAGTACTTC. V is TRBV4-1 and J is TRBJ2-7, with TRBD2 matching 8 bases. V shed 3 bases and J 2 bases; nucleotides not matched to a gene: 18. CDR1 MGHRA and CDR2 YSYEKL come from the germline V gene. The CDR3 contains 19 residues.

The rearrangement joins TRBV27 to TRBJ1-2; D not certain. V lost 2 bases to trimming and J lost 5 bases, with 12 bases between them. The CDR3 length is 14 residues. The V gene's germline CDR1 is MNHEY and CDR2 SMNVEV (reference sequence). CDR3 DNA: TGTGCCAGCAGTTTAGGGGAGGGATCTTATGGCTACACCTTC. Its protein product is CASSLGEGSYGYTF.

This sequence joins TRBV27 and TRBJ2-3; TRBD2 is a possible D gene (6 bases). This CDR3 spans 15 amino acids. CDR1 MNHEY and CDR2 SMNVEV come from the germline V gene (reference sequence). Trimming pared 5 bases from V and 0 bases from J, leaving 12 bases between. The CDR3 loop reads CASSPERASTDTQYF. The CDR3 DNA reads TGTGCCAGCAGTCCGGAGCGGGCTAGCACAGATACGCAGTATTTT.

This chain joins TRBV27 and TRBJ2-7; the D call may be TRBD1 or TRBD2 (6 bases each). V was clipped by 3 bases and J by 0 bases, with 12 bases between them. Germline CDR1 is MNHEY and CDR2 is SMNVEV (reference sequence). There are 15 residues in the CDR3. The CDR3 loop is CASSLGGPSSYEQYF. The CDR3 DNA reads TGTGCCAGCAGTTTGGGGGGCCCTAGCTCCTACGAGCAGTACTTC.

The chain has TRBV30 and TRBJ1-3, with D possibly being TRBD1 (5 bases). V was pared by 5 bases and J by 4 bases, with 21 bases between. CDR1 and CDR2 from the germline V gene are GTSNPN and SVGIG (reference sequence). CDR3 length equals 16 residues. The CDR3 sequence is CAWAISYAGTGNTIYF. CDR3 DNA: TGTGCCTGGGCGATCTCCTATGCAGGGACGGGAAACACCATATATTTT.

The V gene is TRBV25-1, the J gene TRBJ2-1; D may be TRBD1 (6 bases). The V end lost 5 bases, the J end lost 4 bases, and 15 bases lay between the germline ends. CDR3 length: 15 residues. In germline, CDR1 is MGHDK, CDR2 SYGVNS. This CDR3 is CASSLKDRDYNEQFF. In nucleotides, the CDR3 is TGTGCCAGCAGTCTCAAGGACAGAGATTACAATGAGCAGTTCTTC.

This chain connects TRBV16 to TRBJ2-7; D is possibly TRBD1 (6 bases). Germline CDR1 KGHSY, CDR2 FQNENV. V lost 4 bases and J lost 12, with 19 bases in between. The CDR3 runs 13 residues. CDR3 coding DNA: TGTGCCAGCAGCCCTCCAGGGACACAGACCTTGTACTTC. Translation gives CASSPPGTQTLYF. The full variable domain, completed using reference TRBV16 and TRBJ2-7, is GEEVAQTPKHLVRGEGQKAKLYCAPIKGHSYVFWYQQVLKNEFKFLISFQNENVFDETGMPKERFSAKCLPNSPCSLEIQATKLEDSAVYFCASSPPGTQTLYFGPGTRLTVT.

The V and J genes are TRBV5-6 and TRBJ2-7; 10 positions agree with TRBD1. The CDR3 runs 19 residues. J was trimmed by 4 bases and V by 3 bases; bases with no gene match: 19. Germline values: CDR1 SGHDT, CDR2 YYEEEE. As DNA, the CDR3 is TGTGCCAGCAGCTGCCGGGACAGGGGCCTATGCGGGGGAAATTACGAGCAGTACTTC. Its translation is CASSCRDRGLCGGNYEQYF.

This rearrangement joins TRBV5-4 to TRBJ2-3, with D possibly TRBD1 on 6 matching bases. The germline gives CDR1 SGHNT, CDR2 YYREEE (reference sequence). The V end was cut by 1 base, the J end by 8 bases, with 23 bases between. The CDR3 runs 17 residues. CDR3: CASSLSPGQMIGGTQYF. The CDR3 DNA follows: TGTGCCAGCAGCTTGTCCCCCGGCCAGATGATAGGGGGTACGCAGTATTTT.

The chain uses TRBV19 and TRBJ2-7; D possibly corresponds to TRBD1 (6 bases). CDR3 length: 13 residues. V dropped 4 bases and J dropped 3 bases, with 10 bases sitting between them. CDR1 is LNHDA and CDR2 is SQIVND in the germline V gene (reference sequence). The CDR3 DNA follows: TGTGCCAGTAGTAGGACAGCCCTCTACGAGCAGTACTTC. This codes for CASSRTALYEQYF.

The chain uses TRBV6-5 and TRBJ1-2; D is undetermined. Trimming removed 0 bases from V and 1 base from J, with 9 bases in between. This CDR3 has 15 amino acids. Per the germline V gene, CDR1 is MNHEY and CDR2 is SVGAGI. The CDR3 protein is CASSYSAGINYGYTF. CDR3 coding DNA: TGTGCCAGCAGTTACTCAGCTGGTATTAACTATGGCTACACCTTC.

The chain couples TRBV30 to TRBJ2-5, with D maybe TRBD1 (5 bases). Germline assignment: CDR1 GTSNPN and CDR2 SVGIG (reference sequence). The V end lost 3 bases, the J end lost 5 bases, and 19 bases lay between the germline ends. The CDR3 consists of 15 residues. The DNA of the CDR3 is TGTGCCTGGAGAGGGGCAGGGTCCCTAGGGGAGACCCAGTACTTC. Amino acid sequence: CAWRGAGSLGETQYF. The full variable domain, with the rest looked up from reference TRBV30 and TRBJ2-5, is SQTIHQWPATLVQPVGSPLSLECTVEGTSNPNLYWYRQAAGRGLQLLFYSVGIGQISSEVPQNLSASRPQDRQFILSSKKLLLSDSGFYLCAWRGAGSLGETQYFGPGTRLLVL.

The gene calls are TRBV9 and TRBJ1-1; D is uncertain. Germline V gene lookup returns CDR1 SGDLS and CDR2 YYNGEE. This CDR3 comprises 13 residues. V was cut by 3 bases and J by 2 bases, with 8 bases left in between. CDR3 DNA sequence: TGTGCCAGCAGCGCGGGAGTAAACACTGAAGCTTTCTTT. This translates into CASSAGVNTEAFF.

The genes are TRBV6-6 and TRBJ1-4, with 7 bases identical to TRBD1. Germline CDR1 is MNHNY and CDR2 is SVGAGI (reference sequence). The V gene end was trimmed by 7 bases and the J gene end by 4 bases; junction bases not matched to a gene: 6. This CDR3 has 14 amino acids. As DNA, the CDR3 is TGTGCCAGCACTAAAGGGACAGTTAATGAAAAACTGTTTTTT. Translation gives CASTKGTVNEKLFF.

In DNA form, the CDR3 reads TGTGCCAGCAGTTCCCGGACTAGTATGTACGAGCAGTACTTC. Translated, it gives CASSSRTSMYEQYF. This chain links TRBV28 with TRBJ2-7; the match to TRBD2 covers 7 bases. CDR3 size: 14 residues. Germline V gene sequence: CDR1 MDHEN, CDR2 SYDVKM. V was pared by 4 bases and J by 4 bases, with 7 bases of the junction left unmatched.

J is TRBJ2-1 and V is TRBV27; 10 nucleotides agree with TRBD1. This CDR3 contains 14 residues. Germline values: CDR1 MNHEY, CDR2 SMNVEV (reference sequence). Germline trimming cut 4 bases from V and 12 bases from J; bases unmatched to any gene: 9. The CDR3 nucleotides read TGTGCCAGCAGTTGGACAGGGGGAAGCCTTGTGCAGTTCTTC. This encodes CASSWTGGSLVQFF.